The clone carrying this T cell receptor (beta chain) was counted at least ten times. The antigen is undetermined. The length of the CDR3 is 16 residues. CDR1 is SGHRS and CDR2 is YFSETQ in the germline V gene. Losses at the gene ends were 2 bases for V and 3 bases for J; bases not matched to a gene: 7. Tregs were sorted as CD4+CD25+CD127-/low cells. Notes on the study in general: The larger-cohort validation was restricted to a single TCR beta V-J rearrangement rather than whole repertoires. Tumor-infiltrating Treg TCR alpha and beta sequences overlapped most with tumor naive CD4+ T cells, then blood naive. In terms of TCR gene usage, tumor memory CD4+ T cells clustered together with blood and lymph node memory CD4+ cells, as well as with lymph node naive CD4+ cells.

Semi-nested PCR with Nested Universal Primer A followed constant-region reverse priming of full-length variable regions. MiXCR, run by TCRdb on the 5' RACE reads, gives a single entry per CDR3 protein. The table shows 8,500 to 13,000 distinct CDR3 sequences, with about 15% occurring only once. The clonotype originates from a female donor with breast cancer. Sequencing was carried out using Tregs sorted from a lymph node. The V call is TRBV5-1, the J call TRBJ2-7; 11 bases map to TRBD1. In DNA form, the CDR3 reads TGCGCCAGCAGCTTCAACCTGGGACAGGGGGGCTACGAGCAGTACTTC. This sequence encodes CASSFNLGQGGYEQYF.